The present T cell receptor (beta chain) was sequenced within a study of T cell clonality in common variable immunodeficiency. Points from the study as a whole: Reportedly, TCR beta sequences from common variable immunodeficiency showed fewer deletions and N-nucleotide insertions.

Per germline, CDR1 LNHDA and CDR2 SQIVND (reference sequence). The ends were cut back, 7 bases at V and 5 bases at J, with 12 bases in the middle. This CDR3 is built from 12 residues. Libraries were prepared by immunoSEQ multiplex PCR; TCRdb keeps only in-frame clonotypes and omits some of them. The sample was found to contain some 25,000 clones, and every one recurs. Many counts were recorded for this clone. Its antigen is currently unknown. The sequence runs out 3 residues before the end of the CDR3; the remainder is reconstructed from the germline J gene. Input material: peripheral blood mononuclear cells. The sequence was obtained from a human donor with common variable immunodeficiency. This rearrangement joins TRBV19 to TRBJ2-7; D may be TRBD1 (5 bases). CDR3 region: CASNSGRDEQYF. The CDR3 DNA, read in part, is TGTGCCAGTAATTCGGGCAGGGACGAG.